Listed below are T cell receptor beta chains from one sample, sequenced in a study of T cells in localized non-small cell lung cancer. Generated by immunoSEQ multiplex PCR, the TCRdb table keeps only in-frame clones and is missing some. There are roughly 2,000 clones in the sample; around 30% occur only once, and approximately 12% lies in the top ten. The starting material was normal lung tissue next to the tumor, obtained before any cancer treatment. These TCRs come from a female donor over 55 with stage I squamous cell lung carcinoma. The CDR3 runs from the conserved cysteine through the conserved F or W. The size field is filled for only some rows; it gives once, few, many or a size class.

clone size,V gene,CDR3 protein
.,TRBV19,CASSMGPNTGELFF
.,TRBV15,CATSGRGGSETQYF
.,TRBV28,CASSRTGLSYEQYF
few,TRBV25-1,CASSPSTGFSGNTIYF
.,TRBV29-1,CSVGVGGVGETQYF
few,TRBV6-8,CASEEDRELTEAFF
.,TRBV6-8,CASSEDRGDTEAFF
few,TRBV7-8,CASSSGTSEKLFF
medium-sized,TRBV9,CASSVEGGNTIYF
.,TRBV4-1,CASSQDPGYGYTF
few,TRBV6-8,CASRPTGIHGYTF
large,TRBV6-8,CASSDGTSGGNEQFF
medium-sized,TRBV6-8,CASRKGAIQETQYF
once,TRBV19,CASSILAANTEAFF